This paragraph reports one T cell receptor beta chain. This entry comes from a study of blood T cells in healthy people across ages. A second about 7 to 12 cycle PCR used barcoded and J-beta primers. TCRdb re-called the 5' RACE reads through MiXCR, storing one row per CDR3 protein. The data show over a million distinct CDR3 sequences, under 30% seen once. Germline loops: CDR1 PRHDT, CDR2 FYEKMQ (reference sequence). V gave up 6 bases and J gave up 8 bases, with 16 bases separating them. The CDR3 covers 14 residues. Another study also made use of these data, one on T cells of mothers and their children.

The sample was blood. The chain employs TRBV13 and TRBJ1-4; no clear D gene. The origin of this receptor is a girl aged 2 to 9 in good health. The CDR3 coding sequence is TGTGCCAGCAGTCCTCGTCCGGCGGGGGAAAAACTGTTTTTT. Translated, it gives CASSPRPAGEKLFF. The entire variable domain, with the rest obtained from reference TRBV13 and TRBJ1-4, is as follows: AAGVIQSPRHLIKEKRETATLKCYPIPRHDTVYWYQQGPGQDPQFLISFYEKMQSDKGSIPDRFSAQQFSDYHSELNMSSLELGDSALYFCASSPRPAGEKLFFGSGTQLSVL.